One sample yielded the 7 T cell receptor beta chains listed below, sequenced in a study of PD-1 blockade in mismatch repair-deficient tumors. Data came from immunoSEQ multiplex PCR; TCRdb stores just in-frame clones and leaves some out. The sample includes tens of thousands of clones, about 88% of them seen just once. The starting material was PBMCs, obtained before pembrolizumab treatment. Source of these receptors: an adult with mismatch repair-deficient cancer.

The gene calls are TRBV5-1 and TRBJ2-3; 10 bases are shared with TRBD1. CDR3 length: 13 residues. CDR1 is SGHRS and CDR2 is YFSETQ in the germline V gene. V trimming: 6 bases; J trimming: 3 bases; junction bases outside the gene matches: 1. The CDR3 DNA is TGCGCCAGCATGGGACAGGGGACAGATACGCAGTATTTT. This gives the protein CASMGQGTDTQYF.

The rearrangement uses TRBV30 and TRBJ2-1; 7 bases are a match to TRBD2. Germline V gene data show CDR1 as GTSNPN and CDR2 as SVGIG (reference sequence). There are 13 residues in the CDR3. V trimming: 5 bases; J trimming: 4 bases; junction bases outside the gene matches: 5. CDR3 protein: CAWSSGGYNEQFF. For the CDR3, the DNA is TGTGCCTGGTCGTCGGGAGGATACAATGAGCAGTTCTTC.

The CDR3 here is CAISGREDQPQHF. The DNA of the CDR3 is TGTGCCATCAGTGGCCGGGAAGATCAGCCCCAGCATTTT. This chain joins TRBV10-3 and TRBJ1-5, with D hard to call. V was cut by 4 bases and J by 5 bases, with 9 bases left in between. Germline V gene data show CDR1 as ENHRY and CDR2 as SYGVKD. This CDR3 is 13 amino acids long.

V and J are TRBV5-1 and TRBJ1-2, with TRBD1 matching 10 bases. Per the germline V gene, CDR1 is SGHRS and CDR2 is YFSETQ. V dropped 4 bases and J dropped 8; count of bases not matched to a gene: 5. This CDR3 has 13 amino acids. The CDR3 bases are TGCGCCAGCAGCACGGGACAGGGGTGGGGCTACACCTTC. Its translation is CASSTGQGWGYTF.

The chain couples TRBV4-1 to TRBJ2-1; TRBD2 matches 15 bases. After removal of 0 bases from V and 1 base from J, the junction contained 7 bases not matched to a gene. Per the germline V gene, CDR1 is MGHRA and CDR2 is YSYEKL. The CDR3 contains 20 residues. The CDR3 DNA follows: TGCGCCAGCAGCCAAGAAGGCGGACTAGCGGGAGGGCTGTCCTACAATGAGCAGTTCTTC. Translated, it gives CASSQEGGLAGGLSYNEQFF.

The chain combines TRBV5-4 with TRBJ1-1; D call uncertain. The germline V gene has CDR1 SGHNT and CDR2 YYREEE (reference sequence). The length of the CDR3 is 12 residues. V gave up 3 bases and J gave up 3 bases, with 6 bases separating them. CDR3 bases: TGTGCCAGCAGCTGGGGAGACACTGAAGCTTTCTTT. Its translation is CASSWGDTEAFF.

This chain joins TRBV14 and TRBJ2-7; the match to TRBD2 covers 8 bases. The CDR3 covers 14 residues. V gave up 5 bases and J gave up 2 bases; unmatched junction bases: 5. Germline assignment: CDR1 SGHDN and CDR2 FVKESK. DNA for the CDR3: TGTGCCAGCAGCGAGGGACTAGTTGCCTACGAGCAGTACTTC. Protein product: CASSEGLVAYEQYF.